This paragraph reports one T cell receptor beta chain. The antigen remains undetermined. TCRdb's table, derived via immunoSEQ multiplex PCR, lists solely in-frame clones and lacks some. The table lists about 600,000 clones, roughly 98% of them singletons, with 0.25% to 0.35% in the top ten. The naive CD8 fraction comprised CD45RO-negative cells positively selected for CCR7 and excluded terminally differentiated effector memory CD45RA+ cells. This entry is derived from a study of shared clonotypes between healthy human individuals. Trimming stripped 6 bases from V and 1 base from J, with 13 bases between. CDR1 and CDR2 from the germline V gene are MDHEN and SYDVKM. This CDR3 has 14 residues. Regarding the study as a whole: Exclusively blood specimens were collected; tissue repertoires likely differ. Few donors limited the genetic and exposure-history diversity represented. Rarefaction analysis demonstrated incomplete sorted-subset sequencing notwithstanding large depth. An anticipated effect of sequencing depth on clonotype sharing among donors was recognized.

J is TRBJ2-7 and V is TRBV28; tentatively, D is TRBD1 or TRBD2 (5 bases each). Sequencing used naive CD8+ T cells sorted from blood. The sequence was collected from a man aged 30 to 45 in good health. The CDR3 sequence is CASRWDGASYEQYF. CDR3 coding DNA: TGTGCCAGCAGATGGGACGGAGCTTCCTACGAGCAGTACTTC.